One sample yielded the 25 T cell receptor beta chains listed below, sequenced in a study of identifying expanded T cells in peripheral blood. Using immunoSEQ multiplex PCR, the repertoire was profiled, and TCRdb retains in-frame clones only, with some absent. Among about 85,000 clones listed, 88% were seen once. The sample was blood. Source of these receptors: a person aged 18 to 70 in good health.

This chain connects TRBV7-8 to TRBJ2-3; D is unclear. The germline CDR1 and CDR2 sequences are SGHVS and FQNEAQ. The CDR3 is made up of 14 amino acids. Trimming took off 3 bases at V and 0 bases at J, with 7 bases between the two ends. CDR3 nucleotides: TGTGCCAGCAGCTTTAGGGATAGCACAGATACGCAGTATTTT. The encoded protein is CASSFRDSTDTQYF.

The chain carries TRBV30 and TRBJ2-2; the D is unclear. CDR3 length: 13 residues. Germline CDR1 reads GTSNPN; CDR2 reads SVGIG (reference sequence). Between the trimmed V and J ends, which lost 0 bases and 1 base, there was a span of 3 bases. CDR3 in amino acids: CAWSVWNTGELFF. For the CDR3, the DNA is TGTGCCTGGAGTGTATGGAACACCGGGGAGCTGTTTTTT.

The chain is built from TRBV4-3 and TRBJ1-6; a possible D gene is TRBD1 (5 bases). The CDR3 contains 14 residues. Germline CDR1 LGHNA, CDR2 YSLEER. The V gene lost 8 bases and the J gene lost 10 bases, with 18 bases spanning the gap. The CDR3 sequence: CASGYKGHVSPLHF. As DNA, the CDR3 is TGCGCCAGCGGTTATAAGGGGCATGTCTCACCCCTCCACTTT.

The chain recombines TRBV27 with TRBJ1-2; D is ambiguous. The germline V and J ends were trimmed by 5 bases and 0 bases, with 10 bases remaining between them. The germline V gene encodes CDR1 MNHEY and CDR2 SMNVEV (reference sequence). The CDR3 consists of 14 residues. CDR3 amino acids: CASSATYPNYGYTF. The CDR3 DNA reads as TGTGCCAGCAGTGCGACCTATCCTAACTATGGCTACACCTTC.

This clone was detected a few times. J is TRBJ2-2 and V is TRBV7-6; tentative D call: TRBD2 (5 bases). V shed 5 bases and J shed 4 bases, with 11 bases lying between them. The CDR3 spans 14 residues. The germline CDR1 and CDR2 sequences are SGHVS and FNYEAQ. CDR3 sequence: CASSPGVGTGELFF. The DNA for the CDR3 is TGTGCCAGCAGCCCCGGGGTCGGCACCGGGGAGCTGTTTTTT.

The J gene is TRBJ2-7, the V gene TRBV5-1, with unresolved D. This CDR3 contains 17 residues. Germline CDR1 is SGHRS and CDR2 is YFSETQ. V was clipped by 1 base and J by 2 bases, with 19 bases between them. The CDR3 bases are TGCGCCAGCAGCTTGAGGTCTGGATATTCTAACGCCTACGAGCAGTACTTC. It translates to CASSLRSGYSNAYEQYF.

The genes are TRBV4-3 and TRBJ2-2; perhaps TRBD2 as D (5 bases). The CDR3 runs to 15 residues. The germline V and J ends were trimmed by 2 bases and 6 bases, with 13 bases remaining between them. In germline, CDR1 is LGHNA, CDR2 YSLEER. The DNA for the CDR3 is TGCGCCAGCAGCCAATCCACTAGATATGCCGGGGAGCTGTTTTTT. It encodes CASSQSTRYAGELFF.

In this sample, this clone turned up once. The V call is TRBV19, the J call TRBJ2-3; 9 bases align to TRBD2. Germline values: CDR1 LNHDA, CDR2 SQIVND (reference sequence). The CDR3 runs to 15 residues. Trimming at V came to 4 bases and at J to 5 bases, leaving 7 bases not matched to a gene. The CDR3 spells CASSRISGGVDTQYF. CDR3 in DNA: TGTGCCAGTAGTAGAATTAGCGGGGGAGTAGATACGCAGTATTTT. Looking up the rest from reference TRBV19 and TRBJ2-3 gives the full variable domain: DGGITQSPKYLFRKEGQNVTLSCEQNLNHDAMYWYRQDPGQGLRLIYYSQIVNDFQKGDIAEGYSVSREKKESFPLTVTSAQKNPTAFYLCASSRISGGVDTQYFGPGTRLTVL.

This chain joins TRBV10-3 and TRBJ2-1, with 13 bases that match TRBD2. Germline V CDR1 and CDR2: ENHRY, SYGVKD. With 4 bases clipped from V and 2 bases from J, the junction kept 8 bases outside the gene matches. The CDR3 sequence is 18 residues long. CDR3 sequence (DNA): TGTGCCATCAGTGGAAGGGGACTAGCGGGGATAACCTACAATGAGCAGTTCTTC. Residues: CAISGRGLAGITYNEQFF.

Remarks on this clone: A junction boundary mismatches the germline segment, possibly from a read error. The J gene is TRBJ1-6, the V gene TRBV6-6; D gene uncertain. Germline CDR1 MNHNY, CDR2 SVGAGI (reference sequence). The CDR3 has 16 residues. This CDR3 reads CASSYSKPAVGSPPHF. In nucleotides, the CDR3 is TGTGCCAGCAGTTACTCGAAGCCTGCGGTGGGTTCACCCCCCCACTTT.

Here the CDR3 reads CASSQDLGGIPNYGYTF. CDR3 bases: TGCGCCAGCAGCCAAGATCTGGGTGGGATCCCTAACTATGGCTACACCTTC. The V and J genes are TRBV4-3 and TRBJ1-2; no definite D call. The CDR3 runs to 17 residues. The germline gives CDR1 LGHNA, CDR2 YSLEER. V was trimmed by 0 bases and J by 0 bases, leaving 14 bases between them.

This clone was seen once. Written as DNA, the CDR3 is TGTGCCAGCAGTTACTCGAAGGGTACAAACATTCAGTACTTC. Translating gives CASSYSKGTNIQYF. The V call is TRBV6-5, the J call TRBJ2-4; no definite D call. The germline gives CDR1 MNHEY, CDR2 SVGAGI. The V gene lost 0 bases and the J gene lost 6 bases, with 9 bases spanning the gap. The CDR3 consists of 14 residues.

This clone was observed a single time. The CDR3 coding sequence is TGTGCCAGCAGCAGGACTGAAAAACTGTTTTTT. Its protein product is CASSRTEKLFF. The chain combines TRBV6-1 with TRBJ1-4, with D uncertain. This CDR3 spans 11 amino acids. The V gene's germline CDR1 is MNHNS and CDR2 SASEGT. V shed 6 bases and J shed 7 bases, with 6 bases lying between them.

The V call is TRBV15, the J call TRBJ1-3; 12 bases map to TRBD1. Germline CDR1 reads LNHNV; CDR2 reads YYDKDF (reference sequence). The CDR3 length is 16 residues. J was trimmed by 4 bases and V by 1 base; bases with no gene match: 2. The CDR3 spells CATSRGDRGLGNTIYF. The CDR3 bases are TGTGCCACCAGCAGAGGGGACAGGGGGCTCGGAAACACCATATATTTT.

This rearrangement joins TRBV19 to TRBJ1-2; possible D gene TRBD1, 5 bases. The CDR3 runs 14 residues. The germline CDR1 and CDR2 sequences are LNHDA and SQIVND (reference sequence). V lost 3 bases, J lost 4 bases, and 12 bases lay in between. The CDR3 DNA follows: TGTGCCAGTAGTATTAGGGACCAGGCCTATGGCTACACCTTC. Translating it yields CASSIRDQAYGYTF.

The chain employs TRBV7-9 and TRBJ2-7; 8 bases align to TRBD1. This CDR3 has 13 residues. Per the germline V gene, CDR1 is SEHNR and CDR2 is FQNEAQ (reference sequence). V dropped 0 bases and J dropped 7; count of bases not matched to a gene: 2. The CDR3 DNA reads TGTGCCAGCAGCTTAGCCGACAGGGGTGAGCAGTACTTC. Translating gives CASSLADRGEQYF.

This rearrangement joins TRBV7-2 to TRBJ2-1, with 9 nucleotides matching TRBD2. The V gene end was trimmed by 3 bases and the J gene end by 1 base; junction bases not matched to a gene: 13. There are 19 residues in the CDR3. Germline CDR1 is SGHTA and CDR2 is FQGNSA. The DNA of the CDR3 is TGTGCCAGCAGCTTGCGTGGCGGGGGGGCCAGTGGTTCCTACAATGAGCAGTTCTTC. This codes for CASSLRGGGASGSYNEQFF.

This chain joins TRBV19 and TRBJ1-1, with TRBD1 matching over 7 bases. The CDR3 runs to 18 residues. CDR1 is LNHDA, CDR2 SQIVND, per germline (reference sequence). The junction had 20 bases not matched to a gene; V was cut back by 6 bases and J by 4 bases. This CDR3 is CASRRRLVGTGDGTEAFF. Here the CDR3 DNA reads TGTGCCAGTAGACGTCGTTTGGTTGGTACAGGGGACGGCACTGAAGCTTTCTTT.

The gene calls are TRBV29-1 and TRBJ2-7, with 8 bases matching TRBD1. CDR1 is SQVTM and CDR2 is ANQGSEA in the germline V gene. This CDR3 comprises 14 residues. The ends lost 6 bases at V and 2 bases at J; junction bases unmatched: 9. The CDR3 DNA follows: TGCAGCGTGGGAGGTTTGGGACAGGCCTACGAGCAGTACTTC. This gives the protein CSVGGLGQAYEQYF.

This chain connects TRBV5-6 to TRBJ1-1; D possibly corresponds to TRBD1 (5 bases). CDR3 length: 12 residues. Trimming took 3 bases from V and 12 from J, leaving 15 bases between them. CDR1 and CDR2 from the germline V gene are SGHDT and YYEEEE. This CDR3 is CASSSLAGQSFF. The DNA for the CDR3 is TGTGCCAGCAGCTCACTCGCTGGACAATCTTTCTTT.

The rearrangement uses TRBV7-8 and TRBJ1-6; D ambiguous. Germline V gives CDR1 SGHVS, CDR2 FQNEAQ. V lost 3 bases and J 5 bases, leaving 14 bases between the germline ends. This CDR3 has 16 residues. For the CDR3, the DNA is TGTGCCAGCAGCTTGTATGAGCCGAGCGATAATTCACCCCTCCACTTT. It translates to CASSLYEPSDNSPLHF.

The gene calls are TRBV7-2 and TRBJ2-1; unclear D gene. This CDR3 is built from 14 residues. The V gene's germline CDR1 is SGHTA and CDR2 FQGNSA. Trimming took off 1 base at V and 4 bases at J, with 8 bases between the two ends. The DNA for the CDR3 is TGTGCCAGCAGCTTAGGGGCCGTGTACAATGAGCAGTTCTTC. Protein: CASSLGAVYNEQFF. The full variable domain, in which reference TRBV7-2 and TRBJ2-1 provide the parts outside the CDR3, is GAGVSQSPSNKVTEKGKDVELRCDPISGHTALYWYRQSLGQGLEFLIYFQGNSAPDKSGLPSDRFSAERTGGSVSTLTIQRTQQEDSAVYLCASSLGAVYNEQFFGPGTRLTVL.

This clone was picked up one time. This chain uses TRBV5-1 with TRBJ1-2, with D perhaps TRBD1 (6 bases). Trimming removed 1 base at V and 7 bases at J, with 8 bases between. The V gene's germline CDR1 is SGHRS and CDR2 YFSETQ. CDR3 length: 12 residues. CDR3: CASSLSRGGYTF. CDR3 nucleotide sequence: TGCGCCAGCAGCTTGAGCAGGGGTGGCTACACCTTC.

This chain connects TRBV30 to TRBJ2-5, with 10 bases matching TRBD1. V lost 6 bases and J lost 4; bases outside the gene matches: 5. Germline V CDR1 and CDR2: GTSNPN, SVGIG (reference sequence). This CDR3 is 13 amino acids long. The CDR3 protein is CACDRGRRETQYF. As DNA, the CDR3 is TGTGCCTGCGACAGGGGGCGAAGAGAGACCCAGTACTTC.

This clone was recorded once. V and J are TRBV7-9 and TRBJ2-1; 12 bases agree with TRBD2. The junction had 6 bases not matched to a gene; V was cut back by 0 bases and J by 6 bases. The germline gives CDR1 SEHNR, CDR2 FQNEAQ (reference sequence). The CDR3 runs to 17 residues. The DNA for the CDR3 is TGTGCCAGCAGCTTAGCCCTTCCTAGCGGGGGGGCCAATGAGCAGTTCTTC. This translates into CASSLALPSGGANEQFF.